This entry concerns a single T cell receptor beta chain. This entry belongs to a study of blood T cell repertoires in COVID-19. The wider study: Spain, Italy and the United States supplied samples that represented acute and convalescent COVID-19. PBMCs, B-cell-depleted T cells, or T cells provided the cDNA or gDNA that made up the material.

The CDR3 runs 15 residues. Per germline, CDR1 SEHNR and CDR2 FQNEAQ (reference sequence). V gave up 5 bases and J gave up 3 bases; unmatched junction bases: 5. Authors' methods: For nucleated cells, counts were estimated from reference gene primer amplification. Assay: immunoSEQ multiplex PCR; the TCRdb copy retains only in-frame clones and omits some. D and trimming were read from the DNA, whereas the V and J calls and clone size are those reported in that table. The profile covers about 100,000 clones, with 70% to 80% appearing a single time and around a third taken by the ten largest. This TCR was sampled from a man in his sixties or seventies with active or convalescent COVID-19. What was sequenced was peripheral blood. V and J are TRBV7-9 and TRBJ2-3; 10 bases map to TRBD2. CDR3 protein: CASSPPGLATDTQYF. DNA for the CDR3: TGTGCCAGCAGCCCGCCGGGACTAGCGACAGATACGCAGTATTTT.